These 8 T cell receptor beta chains came from one sample sequenced in a study of blood T cells in healthy people across ages. Primers used in a second PCR of roughly 6 to 11 cycles were a sample-barcoded 5' primer and a J-beta primer mix. TCRdb reprocessed the 5' RACE reads via MiXCR and lists one record per CDR3 protein. Seen here are hundreds of thousands of distinct CDR3 sequences, about 30% observed once, and the top ten hold around a sixth. The sequenced sample consisted of blood. The receptors derive from a woman aged 80 or older in good health.

This clonotype showed up many times. The chain has TRBV5-1 and TRBJ2-3; D may correspond to TRBD1 or TRBD2 (5 bases each). Germline-derived CDR1 and CDR2 are SGHRS and YFSETQ. The V and J ends lost 5 bases and 0 bases respectively, with 13 bases between them. The CDR3 consists of 15 residues. CDR3 sequence: CASRGDVASTDTQYF. CDR3 in DNA: TGCGCCAGCAGGGGGGACGTCGCTAGCACAGATACGCAGTATTTT.

The gene calls are TRBV7-9 and TRBJ2-5; 8 bases are shared with TRBD1. This CDR3 is 14 amino acids long. The germline gives CDR1 SEHNR, CDR2 FQNEAQ (reference sequence). The V and J ends lost 3 bases and 11 bases, in that order; junction bases with no gene match: 11. The CDR3 sequence is CASSFGQGDEEQYF. CDR3 DNA sequence: TGTGCCAGCAGCTTCGGACAGGGTGACGAAGAGCAGTACTTC.

This clonotype has more than one count but fewer than ten. J is TRBJ2-7 and V is TRBV5-1; TRBD2 aligns across 8 bases. In germline, CDR1 is SGHRS, CDR2 YFSETQ. The V segment lost 2 bases and the J segment 7 bases; nucleotides outside the gene matches: 5. The CDR3 runs to 13 residues. DNA of the CDR3: TGCGCCAGCAGCTTTTACGGGGGGGATGAGCAGTACTTC. Its translation is CASSFYGGDEQYF.

For this clonotype: This may arise from a read error, as a much more abundant clone is one base away. The chain recombines TRBV7-9 with TRBJ2-3, with 9 bases fitting TRBD1. CDR3 length: 15 amino acids. Germline V gives CDR1 SEHNR, CDR2 FQNEAQ (reference sequence). This chain's CDR3 is CTSSETGGRADTQYF. For the CDR3, the DNA is TGTACCAGCAGCGAGACAGGGGGTCGGGCAGATACGCAGTATTTT. Based on the CDR3 plus reference TRBV7-9 and TRBJ2-3, the full variable domain is DTGVSQNPRHKITKRGQNVTFRCDPISEHNRLYWYRQTLGQGPEFLTYFQNEAQLEKSRLLSDRFSAERPKGSFSTLEIQRTEQGDSAMYLCTSSETGGRADTQYFGPGTRLTVL.

CDR3 residues: CASTLRAGGPYSGANVLTF. Here the CDR3 DNA reads TGTGCCAGCACGCTGCGGGCGGGGGGACCCTACTCTGGGGCCAACGTCCTGACTTTC. The V gene is TRBV2, the J gene TRBJ2-6; 8 bases match TRBD2. The V segment lost 7 bases and the J segment 0 bases; nucleotides outside the gene matches: 14. Germline assignment: CDR1 SNHLY and CDR2 FYNNEI. The CDR3 sequence is 19 residues long.

This chain connects TRBV19 to TRBJ2-3; 10 bases are a match to TRBD2. Germline V gene data show CDR1 as LNHDA and CDR2 as SQIVND (reference sequence). The CDR3 contains 17 residues. V trimming: 5 bases; J trimming: 2 bases; junction bases outside the gene matches: 10. DNA for the CDR3: TGTGCCAGTAGTGACCGTCTAGCGGGGGCCGACACAGATACGCAGTATTTT. Its protein is CASSDRLAGADTDTQYF.

The V and J genes are TRBV20-1 and TRBJ2-5; D might be TRBD1 (6 bases). The J call may be incorrect, as the DNA end agrees better with TRBJ2-7. The CDR3 is 13 amino acids. CDR1 is DFQATT, CDR2 SNEGSKA, per germline (reference sequence). This chain's CDR3 is CSAPKGEPYEQYF. The CDR3 bases are TGCAGTGCCCCGAAGGGGGAGCCCTACGAGCAGTACTTC.

This clonotype was picked up a small number of times. V and J are TRBV20-1 and TRBJ1-1, with D uncertain. Germline CDR1 reads DFQATT; CDR2 reads SNEGSKA (reference sequence). V lost 1 base, J lost 4 bases, and 19 bases lay in between. This CDR3 has 16 amino acids. The CDR3 spells CSARGMAGRLATEAFF. CDR3 in DNA: TGCAGTGCTAGAGGGATGGCGGGAAGGTTGGCCACTGAAGCTTTCTTT.